Listed below are T cell receptor beta chains from one sample, sequenced in a study of blood T cell repertoires in COVID-19. Measured with immunoSEQ multiplex PCR; TCRdb has only the in-frame clones, and not every one. The profile shows 200,000 to 250,000 clones, approximately 82% of them singletons. Sequences were obtained from peripheral blood. All receptors come from a middle-aged man with active or convalescent COVID-19. Both conserved end residues are trimmed from each CDR3. The D gene is left open where the match is weak.

v_call | d_call | cdr3_aa
TRBV7-2 | TRBD2 | ASSFRLAGADTQY
TRBV9 | - | ASSVAPQGRGYT
TRBV6-5 | - | AARRGGQPQH
TRBV19 | - | ASLFNTEAF
TRBV4-2 | - | ASSQDVRGSNYGYT
TRBV5-4 | TRBD1 | ASSPGTVNTGELF
TRBV5-6 | - | ASSLVPGDSNQPQH
TRBV19 | TRBD2 | ASSTAGGNEQF
TRBV28 | - | ASSTPGQTYYSNQPQH
TRBV2 | - | ASSLDSNYGYT
TRBV6-2/TRBV6-3 | - | ASSYKLGQSDQPQH
TRBV9 | - | ASSVASGAYNEQF
TRBV5-1 | - | ASSPVVESYNEQF
TRBV2 | - | ASTRADTEAF
TRBV2 | TRBD2 | ASSEGLAGGMETQY
TRBV20-1 | - | SASWTPDSDSPLH
TRBV11-2 | - | ASSSPLEKGDEKLF
TRBV5-5 | TRBD1 | ASSLGDRAKTQY
TRBV4-1 | TRBD2 | ASSQGAGGWADTQY